Described below is a single T cell receptor beta chain sequence and its context. The record originates from a study of T cell changes during pregnancy in multiple sclerosis. Only in-frame clones appear in the TCRdb table, and some are missing; sequencing was by immunoSEQ multiplex PCR. The profile covers some 52,000 clones, with around 92% appearing a single time and approximately 0.68% taken by the ten largest. Per the germline V gene, CDR1 is MNHNS and CDR2 is SASEGT. V lost 6 bases and J lost 0, with 12 bases in between. The CDR3 has 15 amino acids. The rearrangement uses TRBV6-1 and TRBJ2-4; a weak D match, TRBD2 (6 bases). The material sequenced was CD4+ T cells from peripheral blood mononuclear cells, taken in the third trimester of pregnancy. The origin of this receptor is a female donor with multiple sclerosis, enrolled in a pregnancy study. CDR3 protein: CASREGPLAKNIQYF. CDR3 DNA: TGTGCCAGCAGGGAGGGACCCCTAGCCAAAAACATTCAGTACTTC.